What follows describes a single T cell receptor (beta chain). This clone has just one count. The antigen this receptor binds is unknown. Base quality data are lacking; no much larger clone is found one base away. Measured from the cysteine to the phenylalanine, the CDR3 is 14 residues long. Only the CDR3 region is kept as DNA, spanning 42 bases read in frame from base 1. V and J lose 6 bases and 5 bases, and a span of 16 bases separates them. As encoded in the germline V gene (reference sequence), CDR1 is MNHNY while CDR2 is SVGAGI. TCRbeta CDR3 regions were amplified from genomic DNA using the immunoSEQ Assay, a bias-controlled multiplex PCR. As for how the authors treated the data: The number of nucleated cells in each sample was estimated by amplification of reference gene primers within the assay. To quantify the absolute abundance of each unique TCRbeta CDR3 rearrangement, sequence reads were collapsed and filtered. Productive Simpson clonality was computed per sample as the square root of Simpson's diversity index over productive rearrangements. In TCRdb, the immuneACCESS table is reduced to in-frame sequences with V and J assigned. These tables do not hold every clone; where another copy was compared, an unresolved V gene accounts for under half, and the others remain unexplained. V and J calls and clone size are those listed in that table; D and trimming were worked out from the DNA. Within this sample are about 84,000 clones, with 65% to 90% of them counted one time only. 1.2% of the sample goes to the ten largest clones.

This sample is drawn from a study of blood T cell repertoires in COVID-19 (dated by TCRdb to 2019 to 2021). With regard to the full study: Collaborator samples came from the United States, Italy and Spain and covered acute and convalescent phases of COVID-19. The dataset comprised deeply sampled blood TCRbeta repertoires from subjects exposed to, actively infected with, or recovered from COVID-19. Nearly every sample came with metadata listing a de-identified subject ID, COVID-19 status, age in years and sex. The material from the prospective study consisted of cDNA or gDNA derived from T cells, B-cell-depleted T cells, or PBMCs. Samples were obtained from the ongoing ImmuneRACE study (first 160 participants) and from 950 to 1,500 subjects provided by 6 global collaborators. Where available, HLA class I and class II types were taken from metadata supplied by the sample provider and were not determined by assay-based typing. The repertoires were released in a freely available public database intended as a resource for research on the immune response to SARS-CoV-2. Beyond this particular receptor, the publication reports: How much clinical and demographic metadata was included differed by source and by participant, and the metadata was provided uncurated.

Each collaborating institution followed its own protocols to collect whole blood in K2EDTA tubes. For TCRbeta analysis, collaborator samples were shipped as frozen whole blood, as isolated PBMCs, or as DNA extracted from either sample type. Material: peripheral blood. The rearranged segments are TRBV6-6 and TRBJ1-1; the D gene cannot be resolved reliably. This TCR was recovered from a man older than 75 with active or convalescent COVID-19. The nucleotides read TGTGCCAGCAGCAACACTTTCGGGGAGACTGAAGCTTTCTTT. Its protein reads: CASSNTFGETEAFF.